This record covers a single T cell receptor beta chain. Antigen unknown. The sample belongs to a study of beta chain features in type 1 diabetes. Study results and limitations: It was possible that PCR favored shorter templates, equally so in patients and controls. Within patients, naive, central memory and Treg TCRB repertoires seemed more similar than within healthy donors.

Every donor provided one heparinised blood draw, which averaged roughly 120 mL. Germline CDR1 SEHNR, CDR2 FQNEAQ (reference sequence). This CDR3 spans 17 amino acids. With 4 bases removed from V and 0 bases from J, the gap between germline ends came to 19 bases. As every portion of the isolated RNA was reverse transcribed, the sequencing read expressed TCRB transcripts. The read count averaged around 3.5 million across naive, central memory and regulatory T cell samples. Data came from immunoSEQ multiplex PCR; TCRdb stores just in-frame clones and leaves some out. Of under 150,000 clones listed, less than 9% are singletons.

This sequence originates from a woman in her 30s in good health. V and J are TRBV7-9 and TRBJ2-7; D might be TRBD2 (5 bases). Sequencing input: central memory CD4+ T cells from blood. CDR3 DNA: TGTGCCAGCAGCTCGGGGTTGAACGGGCAGAGCTCCTACGAGCAGTACTTC. Translated, it gives CASSSGLNGQSSYEQYF.